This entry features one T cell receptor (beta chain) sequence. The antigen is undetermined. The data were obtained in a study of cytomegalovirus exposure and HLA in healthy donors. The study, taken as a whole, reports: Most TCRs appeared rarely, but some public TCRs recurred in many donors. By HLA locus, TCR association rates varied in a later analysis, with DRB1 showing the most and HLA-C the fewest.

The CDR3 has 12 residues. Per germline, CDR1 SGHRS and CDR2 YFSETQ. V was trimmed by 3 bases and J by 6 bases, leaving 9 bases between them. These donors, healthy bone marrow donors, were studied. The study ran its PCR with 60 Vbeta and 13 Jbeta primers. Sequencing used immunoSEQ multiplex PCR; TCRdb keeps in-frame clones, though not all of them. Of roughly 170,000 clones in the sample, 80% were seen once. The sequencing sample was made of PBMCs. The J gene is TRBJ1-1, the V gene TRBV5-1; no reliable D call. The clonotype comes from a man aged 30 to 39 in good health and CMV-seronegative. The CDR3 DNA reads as TGCGCCAGCAGCTACAGTGGGCCTGAAGCTTTCTTT. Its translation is CASSYSGPEAFF.